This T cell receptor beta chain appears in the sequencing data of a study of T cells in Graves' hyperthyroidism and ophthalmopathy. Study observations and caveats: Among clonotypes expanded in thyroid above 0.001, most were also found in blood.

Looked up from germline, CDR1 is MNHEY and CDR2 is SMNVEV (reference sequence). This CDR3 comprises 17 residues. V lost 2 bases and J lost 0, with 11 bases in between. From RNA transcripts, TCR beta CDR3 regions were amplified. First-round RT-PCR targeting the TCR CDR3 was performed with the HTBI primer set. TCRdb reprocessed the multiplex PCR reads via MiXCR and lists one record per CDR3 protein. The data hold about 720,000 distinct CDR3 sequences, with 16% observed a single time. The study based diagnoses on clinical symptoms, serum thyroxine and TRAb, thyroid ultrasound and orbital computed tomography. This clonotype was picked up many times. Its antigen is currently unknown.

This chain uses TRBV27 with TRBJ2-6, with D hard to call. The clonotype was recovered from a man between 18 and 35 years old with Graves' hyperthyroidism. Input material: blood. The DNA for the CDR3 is TGTGCCAGCAGTTTACAATACAGCCCCTCTGGGGCCAACGTCCTGACTTTC. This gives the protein CASSLQYSPSGANVLTF. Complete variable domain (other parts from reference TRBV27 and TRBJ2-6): EAQVTQNPRYLITVTGKKLTVTCSQNMNHEYMSWYRQDPGLGLRQIYYSMNVEVTDKGDVPEGYKVSRKEKRNFPLILESPSPNQTSLYFCASSLQYSPSGANVLTFGAGSRLTVL.